This TCR beta chain stems from a study of blood T cell repertoires in COVID-19. The data were produced by immunoSEQ multiplex PCR, yet TCRdb's version contains in-frame clones alone and is incomplete. Here the sample spans 200,000 to 250,000 clones, around 88% being singletons. Trimming cost V 6 bases and J 3 bases; bases outside gene matches: 5. CDR3 length equals 14 residues. CDR1 and CDR2 from the germline V gene are ENHRY and SYGVKD. This rearrangement joins TRBV10-3 to TRBJ2-3; 8 nucleotides match TRBD2. The sequenced sample was PBMCs or T cells enriched from blood (not recorded which). This TCR derives from a woman aged 25 to 45 who had been exposed to COVID-19. The CDR3, as DNA: TGTGCCATCAGGGAGGCGGGGGGAACAGATACGCAGTATTTT. It yields the protein CAIREAGGTDTQYF.